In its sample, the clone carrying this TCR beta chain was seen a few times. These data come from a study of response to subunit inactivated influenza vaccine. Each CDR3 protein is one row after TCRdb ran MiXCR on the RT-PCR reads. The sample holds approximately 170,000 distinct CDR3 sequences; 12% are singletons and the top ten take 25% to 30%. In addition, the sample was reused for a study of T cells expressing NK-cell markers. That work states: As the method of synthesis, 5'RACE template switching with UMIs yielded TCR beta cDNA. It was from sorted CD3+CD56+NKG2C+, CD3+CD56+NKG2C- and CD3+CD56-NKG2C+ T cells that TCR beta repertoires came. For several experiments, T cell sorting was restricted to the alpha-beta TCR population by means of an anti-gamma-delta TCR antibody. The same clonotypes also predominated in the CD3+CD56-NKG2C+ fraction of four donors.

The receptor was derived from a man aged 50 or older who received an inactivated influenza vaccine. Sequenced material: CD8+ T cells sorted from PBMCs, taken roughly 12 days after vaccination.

CDR3 amino acids: CASSEFGGAREKLFF. CDR3 DNA: TGTGCCAGCAGTGAATTTGGGGGGGCGAGAGAAAAACTGTTTTTT. The J gene is TRBJ1-4, the V gene TRBV25-1, with TRBD1 as a possible D gene (6 bases). The CDR3 is made up of 15 amino acids. Germline values: CDR1 MGHDK, CDR2 SYGVNS. Trimming removed 1 base from V and 8 bases from J, with 14 bases in between. Complete variable domain (other parts from reference TRBV25-1 and TRBJ1-4): EADIYQTPRYLVIGTGKKITLECSQTMGHDKMYWYQQDPGMELHLIHYSYGVNSTEKGDLSSESTVSRIRTEHFPLTLESARPSHTSQYLCASSEFGGAREKLFFGSGTQLSVL.